Shown below are 14 T cell receptor beta chains from a single sample sequenced in a study of blood T cell repertoires in COVID-19. TCRdb's copy holds only in-frame clones and misses some; the assay was immunoSEQ multiplex PCR. The sample comprises 270,000 or so clones, approximately 90% of which are singletons, and under 3% rests with the top ten. The specimen was PBMCs or T cells enriched from blood (not recorded which). All receptors come from a woman in her 40s with acute COVID-19.

J is TRBJ1-1 and V is TRBV12-3 or TRBV12-4; D gene unclear. V was cut by 10 bases and J by 11 bases, with 8 bases left in between. This CDR3 has 8 residues. The CDR3: CATYRAFF. The CDR3 region has the DNA TGTGCCACGTACCGGGCTTTCTTT.

This clone was picked up a small number of times. The CDR3 sequence is CASSTGQNSNQPQHF. The DNA of the CDR3 is TGTGCCAGCAGCACCGGACAGAATAGCAATCAGCCCCAGCATTTT. This chain connects TRBV5-6 to TRBJ1-5; D is possibly TRBD1 (6 bases). V lost 4 bases to trimming and J lost 0 bases, with 11 bases between them. CDR1 and CDR2 (germline): SGHDT, YYEEEE. This CDR3 region has 15 residues.

The gene calls are TRBV3-1 (or the pseudogene TRBV3-2) and TRBJ1-2; D possibly corresponds to TRBD1 (5 bases). Between the trimmed V and J ends, which lost 4 bases and 2 bases, there was a span of 11 bases. CDR3 length: 14 residues. Germline-derived CDR1 and CDR2 are LGHDT and YNNKEL (reference sequence). Here the CDR3 reads CASSPDGGNYGYTF. DNA for the CDR3: TGTGCCAGCAGCCCCGATGGGGGGAACTATGGCTACACCTTC.

The chain carries TRBV30 and TRBJ2-3, with TRBD2 matching 7 bases. The length of the CDR3 is 13 residues. V lost 8 bases and J lost 0; bases outside the gene matches: 5. Germline CDR1 reads GTSNPN; CDR2 reads SVGIG (reference sequence). In nucleotides, the CDR3 is TGTGCCCGGGGGGAGACGAGCACAGATACGCAGTATTTT. Encoded protein: CARGETSTDTQYF. Complete variable domain (other parts from reference TRBV30 and TRBJ2-3): SQTIHQWPATLVQPVGSPLSLECTVEGTSNPNLYWYRQAAGRGLQLLFYSVGIGQISSEVPQNLSASRPQDRQFILSSKKLLLSDSGFYLCARGETSTDTQYFGPGTRLTVL.

The chain combines TRBV5-1 with TRBJ2-5; 10 nucleotides align to TRBD2. With V trimmed by 3 bases and J by 2 bases, 4 bases remained unmatched. The CDR3 runs 15 residues. Germline V gene sequence: CDR1 SGHRS, CDR2 YFSETQ. CDR3 sequence reads: CASSYSGGNQETQYF. In DNA, the CDR3 is TGCGCCAGCAGCTATAGCGGGGGGAATCAAGAGACCCAGTACTTC.

The chain couples TRBV3-1 (or the pseudogene TRBV3-2) to TRBJ2-7, with 9 positions matching TRBD2. Germline V gene sequence: CDR1 LGHDT, CDR2 YNNKEL (reference sequence). This CDR3 spans 15 amino acids. Trimming at V came to 4 bases and at J to 3 bases, leaving 7 bases not matched to a gene. The CDR3 is CASSLGRLAVYEQYF. In nucleotides, the CDR3 is TGTGCCAGCAGCCTAGGACGACTAGCGGTCTACGAGCAGTACTTC.

This clone was picked up one time. The chain has TRBV28 and TRBJ2-1, with 14 nucleotides matching TRBD2. V gave up 7 bases and J gave up 5 bases; unmatched junction bases: 19. From germline, CDR1 is MDHEN and CDR2 SYDVKM. This CDR3 comprises 20 residues. The CDR3 DNA reads as TGTGCCAGCACCCTCCCCCTCGGGACTAGCGGGAGAGGGAGACACAATGAGCAGTTCTTC. Translation: CASTLPLGTSGRGRHNEQFF.

This chain joins TRBV18 and TRBJ1-1, with D possibly being TRBD1 (6 bases). The CDR3 has 15 residues. Trimming cost V 2 bases and J 4 bases, with 14 bases left between them. Germline CDR1 and CDR2: KGHSH and LQKENI. The CDR3 DNA reads as TGTGCCAGCTCACCAGAGACAGGCTGGGGCACTGAAGCTTTCTTT. Translated: CASSPETGWGTEAFF.

The V and J genes are TRBV7-6 and TRBJ1-4; no definite D call. Deletions cut 2 bases from V and 8 bases from J, with 18 bases between. The length of the CDR3 is 16 residues. Per germline, CDR1 SGHVS and CDR2 FNYEAQ. CDR3 coding DNA: TGTGCCAGCAGCTTAATCGGTGCTGGGAGGGAGGAAAAACTGTTTTTT. Amino acids: CASSLIGAGREEKLFF.

This chain uses TRBV7-2 with TRBJ1-5; TRBD1 is a possible D gene (5 bases). Germline V gene sequence: CDR1 SGHTA, CDR2 FQGNSA. The CDR3 loop spans 14 amino acids. With 2 bases removed from V and 5 bases from J, the gap between germline ends came to 10 bases. The CDR3 protein is CASSLQRGDQPQHF. The CDR3 bases are TGTGCCAGCAGCTTACAGCGGGGCGATCAGCCCCAGCATTTT.

V and J are TRBV3-1 (or the pseudogene TRBV3-2) and TRBJ2-5; a weak D match, TRBD2 (6 bases). Germline V CDR1 and CDR2: LGHDT, YNNKEL (reference sequence). Deletions cut 1 base from V and 2 bases from J, with 14 bases between. The CDR3 contains 16 residues. CDR3 residues: CASSQGTPSAQETQYF. Written as DNA, the CDR3 is TGTGCCAGCAGCCAAGGGACGCCTAGCGCTCAAGAGACCCAGTACTTC.

To note about this clone: The sample has other DNA sequences that encode this CDR3 too. V and J are TRBV2 and TRBJ2-1, with 11 bases fitting TRBD2. V gave up 6 bases and J gave up 3 bases; unmatched junction bases: 4. CDR1 and CDR2 from the germline V gene are SNHLY and FYNNEI. The CDR3 sequence is 15 residues long. The CDR3, as DNA: TGTGCCAGCAGCGCAGGGACTAGCGGCTACAATGAGCAGTTCTTC. Translated, it gives CASSAGTSGYNEQFF.

This chain joins TRBV7-9 and TRBJ1-2, with D possibly matching TRBD1 (5 bases). Germline V gene data show CDR1 as SEHNR and CDR2 as FQNEAQ (reference sequence). Between the trimmed V and J ends, which lost 7 bases and 8 bases, there was a span of 17 bases. The CDR3 is 13 amino acids. The CDR3 reads CASTGGGARGYTF. CDR3 sequence (DNA): TGTGCCAGCACCGGAGGAGGGGCGAGGGGCTACACCTTC.

The rearrangement links TRBV30 to TRBJ1-1; possibly TRBD1 for D (6 bases). CDR1 is GTSNPN, CDR2 SVGIG, per germline (reference sequence). The CDR3 sequence is 16 residues long. Trimming pared 2 bases from V and 0 bases from J, leaving 16 bases between. The CDR3 sequence: CAWSKWGGQLNTEAFF. The CDR3 nucleotides read TGTGCCTGGAGTAAATGGGGCGGACAGTTGAACACTGAAGCTTTCTTT.